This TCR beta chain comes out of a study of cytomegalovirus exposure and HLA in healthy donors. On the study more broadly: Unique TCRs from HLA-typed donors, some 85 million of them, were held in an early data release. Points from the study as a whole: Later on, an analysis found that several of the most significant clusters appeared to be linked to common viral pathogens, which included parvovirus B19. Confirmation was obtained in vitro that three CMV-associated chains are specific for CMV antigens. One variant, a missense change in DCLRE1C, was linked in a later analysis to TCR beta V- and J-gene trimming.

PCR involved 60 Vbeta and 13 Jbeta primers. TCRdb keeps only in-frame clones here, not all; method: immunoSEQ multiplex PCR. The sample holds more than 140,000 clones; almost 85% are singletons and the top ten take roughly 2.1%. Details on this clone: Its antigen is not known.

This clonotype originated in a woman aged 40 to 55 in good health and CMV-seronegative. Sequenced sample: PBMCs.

The CDR3 region is CASSPGSSGIHYEQYF. As DNA, the CDR3 is TGTGCCAGCAGTCCTGGATCTAGCGGGATTCATTACGAGCAGTACTTC. The chain uses TRBV28 and TRBJ2-7, with TRBD2 identical over 9 bases. The CDR3 is 16 residues long. Germline trimming cut 5 bases from V and 4 bases from J; bases unmatched to any gene: 12. Germline-derived CDR1 and CDR2 are MDHEN and SYDVKM.